One sample yielded the 3 T cell receptor beta chains listed below, sequenced in a study of OX40 agonist ivuxolimab in advanced cancers. Some clones are missing from TCRdb's copy, which holds only in-frame ones; the method was immunoSEQ multiplex PCR. The table has roughly 90,000 clones, about 89% seen once. The starting material was CD4+ or CD8+ T cells sorted from blood, obtained in a trial of the OX40 agonist ivuxolimab. All receptors derive from an adult with an advanced solid tumor such as melanoma, head and neck, liver or kidney cancer.

The chain has TRBV6-1 and TRBJ2-1; 7 bases fit TRBD2. This CDR3 spans 14 amino acids. Germline values: CDR1 MNHNS, CDR2 SASEGT. After removal of 3 bases from V and 1 base from J, the junction contained 0 bases not matched to a gene. CDR3 sequence: CASSDGGSYNEQFF. In DNA, the CDR3 is TGTGCCAGCAGTGACGGGGGGTCCTACAATGAGCAGTTCTTC.

Points on this clone: Different DNA sequences within this sample yield the same CDR3. CDR3 sequence (DNA): TGTGCCAGCAGCCAAGATAGGAGAACCTACGAGCAGTACTTC. Amino acid sequence: CASSQDRRTYEQYF. The chain links TRBV4-2 to TRBJ2-7; D unclear. Trimming took 0 bases from V and 2 from J, leaving 8 bases between them. Looked up from germline, CDR1 is LGHNA and CDR2 is YNFKEQ. The CDR3 length is 14 residues.

The V and J genes are TRBV7-6 and TRBJ2-2, with D perhaps matching TRBD1 (6 bases). V lost 6 bases, J lost 2 bases, and 19 bases lay in between. The CDR3 covers 17 residues. Germline V gives CDR1 SGHVS, CDR2 FNYEAQ. The CDR3 coding sequence is TGTGCCAGCAGTCCGCGGCTCGGGACACTTAACACCGGGGAGCTGTTTTTT. As protein: CASSPRLGTLNTGELFF.